This is a list of T cell receptor beta chains from one sample in a study of Ad26.COV2.S vaccination and SARS-CoV-2 variants. Clones were read by immunoSEQ multiplex PCR, and TCRdb kept only the in-frame ones, dropping some. The sample lists about 350,000 clones, about 90% seen once, with under 5% in the top ten. Sequenced here: peripheral blood, sampled after recovery from COVID-19. These receptors all stem from a human donor who had recovered from COVID-19. Both conserved end residues are part of each CDR3. A D gene is named only where the DNA matches it firmly. Size tells how often a clone was seen (once, few, many) or the class of an expanded clone, and some rows leave it out.

v_call	clone_size	d_call	j_call	cdr3_aa	cdr3_nt
TRBV5-4	once	NA	TRBJ2-3	CASSLQGPDTQYF	TGTGCCAGCAGCTTACAGGGCCCAGATACGCAGTATTTT
TRBV10-3	NA	NA	TRBJ2-3	CAITVRGVTDTQYF	TGTGCCATCACTGTGAGAGGCGTCACAGATACGCAGTATTTT
TRBV25-1	NA	NA	TRBJ1-5	CASSEGGGGNQPQHF	TGTGCCAGCAGTGAAGGGGGGGGAGGGAATCAGCCCCAGCATTTT
TRBV5-6	NA	NA	TRBJ1-1	CASSLDRGVNTEAFF	TGTGCCAGCAGCTTGGATCGGGGGGTGAACACTGAAGCTTTCTTT
TRBV11-2	once	TRBD1	TRBJ1-6	CASRQGQNNSPLHF	TGTGCCAGCAGACAGGGACAGAATAATTCACCCCTCCACTTT
TRBV6-5	NA	NA	TRBJ2-2	CASPNRDSNTGELFF	TGTGCCAGCCCAAACCGGGACTCCAACACCGGGGAGCTGTTTTTT
TRBV9	NA	NA	TRBJ1-1	CASSPGGLNTEAFF	TGTGCCAGCAGCCCTGGGGGGCTGAACACTGAAGCTTTCTTT
TRBV4-3	NA	TRBD1	TRBJ1-4	CASSQDLSGQGNEKLFF	TGCGCCAGCAGCCAAGATCTTTCGGGACAGGGGAATGAAAAACTGTTTTTT
TRBV4-1	NA	TRBD1	TRBJ1-2	CASSQDGRGKGTNYGYTF	TGCGCCAGCAGCCAAGATGGCAGGGGGAAGGGAACTAACTATGGCTACACCTTC
TRBV5-4	few	TRBD1	TRBJ1-2	CASSVTGGLGYTF	TGTGCCAGCAGCGTTACAGGGGGCCTTGGCTACACCTTC
TRBV7-9	NA	NA	TRBJ1-2	CASSPGGPYGYTF	TGTGCCAGCAGCCCGGGGGGACCGTATGGCTACACCTTC
TRBV10-2	NA	TRBD2	TRBJ2-1	CASVIAGSYNEQFF	TGCGCCAGCGTCATAGCGGGGTCCTACAATGAGCAGTTCTTC
TRBV5-1	NA	NA	TRBJ1-6	CASSLGGSSYNSPLHF	TGCGCCAGCAGCTTGGGGGGGAGCTCCTATAATTCACCCCTCCACTTT
TRBV6-5	NA	NA	TRBJ2-7	CASRLEDGSYEQYF	TGTGCCAGCAGACTTGAAGACGGGTCCTACGAGCAGTACTTC
TRBV7-2	NA	TRBD1	TRBJ1-3	CASSKRTGVDTIYF	TGTGCCAGCAGTAAAAGGACAGGGGTAGACACCATATATTTT
TRBV2	few	NA	TRBJ1-2	CATRSSGYTF	TGTGCCACCCGGAGCAGTGGCTACACCTTC
TRBV27	NA	NA	TRBJ1-1	CASSLMRGGFNTEAFF	TGTGCCAGCAGTTTAATGAGGGGAGGATTCAACACTGAAGCTTTCTTT
TRBV2	NA	TRBD1	TRBJ1-2	CADRESVRGYTF	TGTGCCGACAGGGAGAGTGTTCGCGGCTACACCTTC